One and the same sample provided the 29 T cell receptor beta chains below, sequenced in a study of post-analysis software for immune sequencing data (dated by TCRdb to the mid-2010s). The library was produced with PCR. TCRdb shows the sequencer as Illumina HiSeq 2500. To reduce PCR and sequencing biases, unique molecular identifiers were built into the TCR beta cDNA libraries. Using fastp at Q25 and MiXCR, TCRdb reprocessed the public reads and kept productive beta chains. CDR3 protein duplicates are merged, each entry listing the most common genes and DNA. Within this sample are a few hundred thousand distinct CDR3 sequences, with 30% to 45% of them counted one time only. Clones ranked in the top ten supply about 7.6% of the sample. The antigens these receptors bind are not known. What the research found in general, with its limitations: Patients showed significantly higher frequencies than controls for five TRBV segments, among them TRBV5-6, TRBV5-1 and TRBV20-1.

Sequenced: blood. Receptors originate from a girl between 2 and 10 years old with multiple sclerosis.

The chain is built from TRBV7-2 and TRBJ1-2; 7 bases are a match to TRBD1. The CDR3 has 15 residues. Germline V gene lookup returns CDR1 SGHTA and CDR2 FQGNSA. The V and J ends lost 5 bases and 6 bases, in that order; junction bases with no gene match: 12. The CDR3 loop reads CASSHPLTGQDGYTF. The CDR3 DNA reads TGTGCCAGCAGCCATCCACTGACAGGGCAAGATGGCTACACCTTC. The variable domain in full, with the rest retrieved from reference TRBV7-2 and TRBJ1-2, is GAGVSQSPSNKVTEKGKDVELRCDPISGHTALYWYRQSLGQGLEFLIYFQGNSAPDKSGLPSDRFSAERTGGSVSTLTIQRTQQEDSAVYLCASSHPLTGQDGYTFGSGTRLTVV.

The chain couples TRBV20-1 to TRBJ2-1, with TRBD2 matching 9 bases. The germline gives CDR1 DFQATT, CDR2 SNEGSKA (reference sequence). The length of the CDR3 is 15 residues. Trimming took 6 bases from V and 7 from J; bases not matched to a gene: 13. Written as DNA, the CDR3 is TGCAGTGCCATCCGACTGGGCGGGGGGGCTAATGAGCAGTTCTTC. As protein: CSAIRLGGGANEQFF.

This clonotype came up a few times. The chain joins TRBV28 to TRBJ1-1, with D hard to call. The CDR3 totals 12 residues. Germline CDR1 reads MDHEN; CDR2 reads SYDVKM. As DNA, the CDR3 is TGTGTGTCCGCTGAAGGGAACACTGAAGCTTTCTTT. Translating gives CVSAEGNTEAFF.

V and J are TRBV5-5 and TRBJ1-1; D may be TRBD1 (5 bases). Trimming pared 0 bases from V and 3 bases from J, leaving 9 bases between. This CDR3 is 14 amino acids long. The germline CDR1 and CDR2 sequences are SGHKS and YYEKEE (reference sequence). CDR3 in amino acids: CASSLVGVHTEAFF. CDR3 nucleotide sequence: TGTGCCAGCAGCTTGGTAGGGGTCCACACTGAAGCTTTCTTT. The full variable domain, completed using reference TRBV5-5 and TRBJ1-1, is DAGVTQSPTHLIKTRGQQVTLRCSPISGHKSVSWYQQVLGQGPQFIFQYYEKEERGRGNFPDRFSARQFPNYSSELNVNALLLGDSALYLCASSLVGVHTEAFFGQGTRLTVV.

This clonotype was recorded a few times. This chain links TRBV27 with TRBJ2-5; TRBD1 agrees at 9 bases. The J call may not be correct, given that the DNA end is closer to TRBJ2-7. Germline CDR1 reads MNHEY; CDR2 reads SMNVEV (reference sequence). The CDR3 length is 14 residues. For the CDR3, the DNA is TGTGCCAGCAGTCTCACAGGGGGCGCGTACGAGCAGTACTTC. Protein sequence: CASSLTGGAYEQYF.

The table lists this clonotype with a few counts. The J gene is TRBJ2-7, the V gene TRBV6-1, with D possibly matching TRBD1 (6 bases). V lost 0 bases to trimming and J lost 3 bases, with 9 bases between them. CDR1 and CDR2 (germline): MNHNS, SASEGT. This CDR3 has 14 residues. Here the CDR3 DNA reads TGTGCCAGCAGTGAAGCGCAGGGGTACTACGAGCAGTACTTC. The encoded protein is CASSEAQGYYEQYF.

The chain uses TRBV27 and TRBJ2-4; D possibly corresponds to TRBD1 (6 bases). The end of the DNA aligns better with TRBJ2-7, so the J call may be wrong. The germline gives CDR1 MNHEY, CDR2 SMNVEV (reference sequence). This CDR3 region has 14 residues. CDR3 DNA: TGTGCCAGCAGTATGGCAGGGGCCCCCCCCGAGCAGTACTTC. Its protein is CASSMAGAPPEQYF.

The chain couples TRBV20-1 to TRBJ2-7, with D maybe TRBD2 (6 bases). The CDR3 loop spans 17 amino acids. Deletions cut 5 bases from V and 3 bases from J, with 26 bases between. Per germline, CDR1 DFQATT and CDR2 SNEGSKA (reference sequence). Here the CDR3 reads CSAPWGEDAVSLYEQYF. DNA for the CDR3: TGCAGTGCTCCATGGGGGGAGGATGCGGTGTCGCTCTACGAGCAGTACTTC.

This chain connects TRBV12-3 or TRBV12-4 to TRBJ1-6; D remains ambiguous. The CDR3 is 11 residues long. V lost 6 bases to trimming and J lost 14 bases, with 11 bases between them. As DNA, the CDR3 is TGTGCCAGCAGCTTTGGAGACTCCCTCCACTTT. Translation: CASSFGDSLHF.

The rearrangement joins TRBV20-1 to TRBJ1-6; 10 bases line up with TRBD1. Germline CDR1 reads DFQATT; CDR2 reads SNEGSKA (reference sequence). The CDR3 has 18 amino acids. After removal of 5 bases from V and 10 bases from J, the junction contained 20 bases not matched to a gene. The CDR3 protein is CSAPLQRGRDRGRSPLHF. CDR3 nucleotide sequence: TGCAGTGCTCCCCTACAGCGGGGGCGAGACAGGGGGCGATCACCCCTCCACTTT.

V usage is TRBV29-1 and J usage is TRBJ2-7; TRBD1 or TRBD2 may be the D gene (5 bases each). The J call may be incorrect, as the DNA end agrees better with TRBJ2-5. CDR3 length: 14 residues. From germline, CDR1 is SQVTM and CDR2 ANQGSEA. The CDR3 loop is CSVLDGRGEGTQYF. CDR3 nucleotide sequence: TGCAGCGTTTTAGACGGGCGAGGGGAAGGGACCCAGTACTTC.

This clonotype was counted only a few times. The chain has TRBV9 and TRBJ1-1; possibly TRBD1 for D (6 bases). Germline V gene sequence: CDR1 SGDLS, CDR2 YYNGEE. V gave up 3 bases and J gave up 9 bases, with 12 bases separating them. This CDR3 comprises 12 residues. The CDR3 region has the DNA TGTGCCAGCAGCGAATACACAGGGAAAGCTTTCTTT. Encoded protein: CASSEYTGKAFF.

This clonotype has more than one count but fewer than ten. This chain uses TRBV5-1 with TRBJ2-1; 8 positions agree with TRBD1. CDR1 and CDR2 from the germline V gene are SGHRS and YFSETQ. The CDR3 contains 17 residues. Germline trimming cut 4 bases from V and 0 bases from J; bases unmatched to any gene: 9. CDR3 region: CASSRTGPGSSYNEQFF. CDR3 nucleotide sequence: TGCGCCAGCAGCAGGACAGGGCCTGGGAGCTCCTACAATGAGCAGTTCTTC.

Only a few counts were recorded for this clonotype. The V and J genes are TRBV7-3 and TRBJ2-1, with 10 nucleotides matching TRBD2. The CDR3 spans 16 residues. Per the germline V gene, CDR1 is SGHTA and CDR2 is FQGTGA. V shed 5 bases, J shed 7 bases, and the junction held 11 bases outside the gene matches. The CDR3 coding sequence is TGTGCCAGCAGCCTCGCCCCAAAGCGGGGGGGGAATGAGCAGTTCTTC. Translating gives CASSLAPKRGGNEQFF.

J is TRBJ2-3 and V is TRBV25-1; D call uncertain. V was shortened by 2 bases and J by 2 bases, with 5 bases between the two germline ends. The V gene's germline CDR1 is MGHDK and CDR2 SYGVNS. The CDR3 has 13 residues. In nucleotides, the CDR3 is TGTGCCAGCAGTGAACACCCCACAGATACGCAGTATTTT. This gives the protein CASSEHPTDTQYF.

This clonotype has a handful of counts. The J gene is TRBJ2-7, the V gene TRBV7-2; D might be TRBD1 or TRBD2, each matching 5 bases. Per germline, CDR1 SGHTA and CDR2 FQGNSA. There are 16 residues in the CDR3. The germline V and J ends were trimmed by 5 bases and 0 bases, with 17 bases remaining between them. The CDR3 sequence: CASSPRVAGSSYEQYF. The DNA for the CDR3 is TGTGCCAGCAGCCCCCGGGTGGCAGGGAGCTCCTACGAGCAGTACTTC.

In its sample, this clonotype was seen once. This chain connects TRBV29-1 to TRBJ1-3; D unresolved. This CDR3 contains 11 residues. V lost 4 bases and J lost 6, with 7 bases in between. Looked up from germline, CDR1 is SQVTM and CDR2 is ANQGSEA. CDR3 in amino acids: CSVVHKNTIYF. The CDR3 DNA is TGCAGCGTTGTCCATAAAAACACCATATATTTT.

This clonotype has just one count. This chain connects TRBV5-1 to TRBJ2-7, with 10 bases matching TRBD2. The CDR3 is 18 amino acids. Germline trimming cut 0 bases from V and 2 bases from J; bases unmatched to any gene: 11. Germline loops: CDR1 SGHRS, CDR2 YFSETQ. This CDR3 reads CASSLDRGSLAGAYEQYF. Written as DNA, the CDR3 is TGCGCCAGCAGCTTGGACCGGGGGAGTCTAGCGGGAGCCTACGAGCAGTACTTC.

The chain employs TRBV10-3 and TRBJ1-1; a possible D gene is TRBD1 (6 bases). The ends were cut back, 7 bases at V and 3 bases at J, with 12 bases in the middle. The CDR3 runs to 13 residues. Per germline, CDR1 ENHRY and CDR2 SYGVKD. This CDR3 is CAIKKGEDTEAFF. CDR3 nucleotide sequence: TGTGCCATCAAGAAGGGGGAAGACACTGAAGCTTTCTTT.

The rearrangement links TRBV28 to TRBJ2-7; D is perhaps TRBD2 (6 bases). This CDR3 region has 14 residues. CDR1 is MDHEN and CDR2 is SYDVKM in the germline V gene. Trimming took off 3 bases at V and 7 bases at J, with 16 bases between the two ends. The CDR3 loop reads CASSFQGLPWEQYF. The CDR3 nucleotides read TGTGCCAGCAGTTTTCAGGGACTGCCCTGGGAGCAGTACTTC.

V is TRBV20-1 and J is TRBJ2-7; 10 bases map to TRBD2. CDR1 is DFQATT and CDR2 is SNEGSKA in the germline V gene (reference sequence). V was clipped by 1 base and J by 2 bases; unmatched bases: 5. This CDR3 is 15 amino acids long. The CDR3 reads CSARGLLAGTYEQYF. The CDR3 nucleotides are TGCAGTGCTAGAGGGTTACTAGCGGGGACCTACGAGCAGTACTTC.

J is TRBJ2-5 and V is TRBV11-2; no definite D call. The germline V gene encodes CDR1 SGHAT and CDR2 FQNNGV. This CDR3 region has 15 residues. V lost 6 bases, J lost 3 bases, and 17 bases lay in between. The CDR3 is CASSQLYRAKETQYF. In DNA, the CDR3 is TGTGCCAGCAGTCAGCTCTACCGGGCGAAAGAGACCCAGTACTTC.

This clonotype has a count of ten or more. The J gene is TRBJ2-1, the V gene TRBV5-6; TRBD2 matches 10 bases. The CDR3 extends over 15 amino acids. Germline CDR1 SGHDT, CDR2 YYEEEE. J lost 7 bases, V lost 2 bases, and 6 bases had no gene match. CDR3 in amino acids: CASSLPGLARNEQFF. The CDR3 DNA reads TGTGCCAGCAGCTTACCGGGACTAGCGAGGAATGAGCAGTTCTTC.

The CDR3 coding sequence is TGCAGTGCTCTCAAGCAGGGGGAGGCCTACGAGCAGTACTTC. This sequence encodes CSALKQGEAYEQYF. The chain carries TRBV20-1 and TRBJ2-7; weak D call: TRBD1 (7 bases). CDR3 length: 14 amino acids. The germline V gene encodes CDR1 DFQATT and CDR2 SNEGSKA (reference sequence). Trimming cost V 5 bases and J 2 bases, with 16 bases left between them.

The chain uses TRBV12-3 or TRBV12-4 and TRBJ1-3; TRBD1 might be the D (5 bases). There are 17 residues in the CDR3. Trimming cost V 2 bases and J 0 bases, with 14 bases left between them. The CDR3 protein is CASSLLAGTYSGNTIYF. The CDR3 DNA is TGTGCCAGCAGTTTATTGGCAGGGACTTACTCTGGAAACACCATATATTTT.

CDR3 nucleotide sequence: TGCGCCAGCAGCCCCTTAGGGGGGTCAGATACGCAGTATTTT. This codes for CASSPLGGSDTQYF. The rearrangement links TRBV5-1 to TRBJ2-3; D possibly matches TRBD1 or TRBD2 (6 bases each). The CDR3 spans 14 residues. Per germline, CDR1 SGHRS and CDR2 YFSETQ. The V end was cut by 4 bases, the J end by 4 bases, with 13 bases between.

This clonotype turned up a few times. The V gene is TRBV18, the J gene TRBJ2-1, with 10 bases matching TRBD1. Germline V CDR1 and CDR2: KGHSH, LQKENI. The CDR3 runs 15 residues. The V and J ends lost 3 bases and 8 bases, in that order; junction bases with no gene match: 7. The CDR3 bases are TGTGCCAGCTCACCTTTAATAGGACAGGGGGATGAGCAGTTCTTC. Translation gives CASSPLIGQGDEQFF.

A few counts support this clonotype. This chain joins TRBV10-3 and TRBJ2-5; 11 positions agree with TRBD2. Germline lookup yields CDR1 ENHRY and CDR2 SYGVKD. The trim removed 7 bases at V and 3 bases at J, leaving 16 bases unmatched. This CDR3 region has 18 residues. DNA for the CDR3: TGTGCCATCACGCCTGGGACTAGCGGTTGGGATTCCAAAGAGACCCAGTACTTC. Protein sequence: CAITPGTSGWDSKETQYF.

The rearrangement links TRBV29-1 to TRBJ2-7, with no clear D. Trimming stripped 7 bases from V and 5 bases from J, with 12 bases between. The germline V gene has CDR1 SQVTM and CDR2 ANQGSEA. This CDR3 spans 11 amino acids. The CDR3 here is CSAASMDEQYF. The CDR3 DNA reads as TGCAGCGCCGCGTCCATGGACGAGCAGTACTTC.